This is a list of T cell receptor beta chains from one sample in a study of T cell changes during pregnancy in multiple sclerosis. The protocol was immunoSEQ multiplex PCR, while the TCRdb copy is restricted to in-frame clones and leaves out a portion. The data hold 51,000 or so clones, with 93% observed a single time. The material sequenced was peripheral blood, taken in the second trimester of pregnancy. The receptors originated from a female donor with multiple sclerosis, enrolled in a pregnancy study. CDR3s include the opening cysteine and the closing phenylalanine or tryptophan. A D gene is named only where the DNA matches it firmly. Size tells how often a clone was seen (once, few, many) or the class of an expanded clone, and some rows leave it out.

clone size	J gene	V gene	D gene	CDR3 DNA	CDR3 protein
.	TRBJ2-1	TRBV19	TRBD2	TGTGCCAGTAGTCCGCCATCCGGGACTAGCGGGAGGGCCAATTTTGGCAATGAGCAGTTCTTC	CASSPPSGTSGRANFGNEQFF
.	TRBJ1-1	TRBV30	.	TGTGCCCGCAAACAGGCCACCAACACTGAAGCTTTCTTT	CARKQATNTEAFF
.	TRBJ1-5	TRBV28	TRBD1	TGTGCCAGCAGTTTGGCCGGGACAGGAAATCAGCCCCAGCATTTT	CASSLAGTGNQPQHF
.	TRBJ2-3	TRBV18	TRBD2	TGTGCCAGCTCACCGAGTCACGGGAGGCCCAGCACAGATACGCAGTATTTT	CASSPSHGRPSTDTQYF
.	TRBJ1-5	TRBV4-1	.	TGCGCCAGCAGCCAAGATAGCTCAGGGTATCAGCCCCAGCATTTT	CASSQDSSGYQPQHF
once	TRBJ2-1	TRBV5-4	TRBD2	TGTGCCAGCAGCTTGGGGACTAGCGGCTACAATGAGCAGTTCTTC	CASSLGTSGYNEQFF
.	TRBJ2-3	TRBV7-6	TRBD1	TGTGCCAGCAGCCCACGGACAGGGACAGATACGCAGTATTTT	CASSPRTGTDTQYF
.	TRBJ2-5	TRBV2	.	TGTGCCAGCGGCGAGGGTTACCAAGAGACCCAGTACTTC	CASGEGYQETQYF
.	TRBJ2-2	TRBV7-3	.	TGTGCCAGCAGCCCGGCCAGAGGCGGGAACACCGGGGAGCTGTTTTTT	CASSPARGGNTGELFF
.	TRBJ1-3	TRBV5-1	.	TGCGCCAGCAGCTTGGCCGGGACAAACTCTGGAAACACCATATATTTT	CASSLAGTNSGNTIYF
.	TRBJ2-5	TRBV7-3	.	TGTGCCAGCAGCCAAGGAGGGCAAGAGACCCAGTACTTC	CASSQGGQETQYF
once	TRBJ2-6	TRBV28	.	TGTGCCGGCAGTCAGGGTTCGGGTGGGGCCAACGTCCTGACTTTC	CAGSQGSGGANVLTF
.	TRBJ2-7	TRBV6-1	.	TGTGCCAGCAGTGAAGTGGGGACTCTCTACGAGCAGTACTTC	CASSEVGTLYEQYF
.	TRBJ1-4	TRBV18	.	TGTGCCAGCTTGGACCTGGGGCTCCCTAATGAAAAACTGTTTTTT	CASLDLGLPNEKLFF
.	TRBJ2-3	TRBV5-5	TRBD1	TGTGCCAGCAGCTCAGGGGGTGCCACAGATACGCAGTATTTT	CASSSGGATDTQYF
.	TRBJ1-2	TRBV4-3	.	TGCGCCAGCAGCCAAGGACAGCAAAACTATGGCTACACCTTC	CASSQGQQNYGYTF
.	TRBJ2-1	TRBV14	.	TGTGCCAGCAGCCGAATCCCCACTCGCTCCTACAATGAGCAGTTCTTC	CASSRIPTRSYNEQFF
.	TRBJ2-1	TRBV10-3	TRBD2	TGTGCCATCAGGGGGGGGTACAATGAGCAGTTCTTC	CAIRGGYNEQFF
.	TRBJ1-4	TRBV27	.	TGTGCCAGCAGTAATACGGGGGTGGATGAAAAACTGTTTTTT	CASSNTGVDEKLFF
once	TRBJ2-1	TRBV5-1	TRBD2	TGCGCCAGCAGCTTGGAGGTTCTAGCGGTGAATGAGCAGTTCTTC	CASSLEVLAVNEQFF
once	TRBJ2-5	TRBV25-1	.	TGTGCCAGCAGCGCTAGTTTAGCAGAGACCCAGTACTTC	CASSASLAETQYF
.	TRBJ1-1	TRBV7-9	.	TGTGCCAGCAGCCCGGAAATAGGTCGGGACATCTTT	CASSPEIGRDIF
.	TRBJ2-7	TRBV5-1	TRBD1	TGCGCCAGCAGGCGGGGACAGGGGACCTACGAGCAGTACTTC	CASRRGQGTYEQYF
.	TRBJ2-5	TRBV2	.	TGTGCCAGCAGTGACTTTGGGGCGCACACCCAAGAGACCCAGTACTTC	CASSDFGAHTQETQYF
.	TRBJ1-1	TRBV29-1	.	TGCAGCGTTGAAGACTGGAACACTGAAGCTTTCTTT	CSVEDWNTEAFF
once	TRBJ1-1	TRBV28	.	TGTGCCAGCAGGAGACAGCAGAACACTGAAGCTTTCTTT	CASRRQQNTEAFF
.	TRBJ1-1	TRBV6-6	.	TGTGCCAGCAGTTACGGTAGGAGCAACACTGAAGCTTTCTTT	CASSYGRSNTEAFF
.	TRBJ2-3	TRBV7-8	TRBD2	TGTGCCAGCAGCTTAGTGAGCGGGGCGAGGGAGGATACGCAGTATTTT	CASSLVSGAREDTQYF
.	TRBJ2-1	TRBV2	TRBD2	TGTGCCAGCTGCGGGAGGGGCAATGAGCAGTTCTTC	CASCGRGNEQFF
.	TRBJ2-7	TRBV5-5	TRBD1	TGTGCCAGCAGTAGCCTTACAGGGGGCCTCTACGAGCAGTACTTC	CASSSLTGGLYEQYF
.	TRBJ1-5	TRBV7-8	.	TGTGCCAGCAGCTTAGGCAGGCAAGGCAATCAGCCCCAGCATTTT	CASSLGRQGNQPQHF
.	TRBJ1-2	TRBV14	.	TGTGCCAGCAGCCCCGGACTTAGCTATGGCTACACCTTC	CASSPGLSYGYTF
.	TRBJ1-2	TRBV7-9	TRBD1	TGTGCCAGCAGCCCCGTGGGACAGGGATATGGCTACACCTTC	CASSPVGQGYGYTF
.	TRBJ2-1	TRBV11-3	.	TGTGCCAGCAGCTTGGGTGCGGGGAGCGGTGAGCAGTTCTTC	CASSLGAGSGEQFF
.	TRBJ2-7	TRBV5-1	TRBD1	TGCGCCAGCAGCTCCTGGGACAGGGGTACCTACGAGCAGTACTTC	CASSSWDRGTYEQYF
.	TRBJ2-5	TRBV25-1	TRBD2	TGTGCCAGCAGTGAGGGAGCGGGAGGGGAGACCCAGTACTTC	CASSEGAGGETQYF
.	TRBJ2-7	TRBV30	TRBD1	TGTGCCTGCCGCCTACGGGACAGGGTGTCCGAGCAGTACTTC	CACRLRDRVSEQYF
.	TRBJ1-4	TRBV18	TRBD1	TGTGCCAGCTCAACAACACAGGGGATAGGCGAAAAACTGTTTTTT	CASSTTQGIGEKLFF
.	TRBJ2-1	TRBV15	.	TGTGCCACCAGCAGAGCTTCGGAGTTCAATGAGCAGTTCTTC	CATSRASEFNEQFF
.	TRBJ2-1	TRBV29-1	TRBD2	TGCAGCGTTGAGACTAGCGGGAGTGAAGTTGAGCAGTTCTTC	CSVETSGSEVEQFF
.	TRBJ1-4	TRBV4-3	.	TGCGCCAGCAGTCCCGGCAGGGGTTCAACTAATGAAAAACTGTTTTTT	CASSPGRGSTNEKLFF
.	TRBJ1-1	TRBV5-4	.	TGTGCCAGCAGCACGGGTAGGGGCAGGGGCACTGAAGCTTTCTTT	CASSTGRGRGTEAFF
.	TRBJ1-5	TRBV10-1	.	TGCGCCAGCAGTGAGTCGAGACAGACATCTCAGCCCCAGCATTTT	CASSESRQTSQPQHF
.	TRBJ2-5	TRBV5-4	.	TGTGCCAGCAGCCGGAGAGGCGAAAAAGAGACCCAGTACTTC	CASSRRGEKETQYF
.	TRBJ2-3	TRBV7-9	TRBD2	TGTGCCAGCAGCTTTCCTTCTAGCGGGATGACTGGCACAGATACGCAGTATTTT	CASSFPSSGMTGTDTQYF
.	TRBJ2-2	TRBV30	TRBD2	TGTGCCCGAGAGCGGGAGTATAACACCGGGGAGCTGTTTTTT	CAREREYNTGELFF
.	TRBJ1-2	TRBV20-1	TRBD1	TGCAGTGCTACCGACAGGGCGGGCTACACCTTC	CSATDRAGYTF
.	TRBJ1-1	TRBV7-9	.	TGTGCCAGCCTACAGGGTGATACTGAAGCTTTCTTT	CASLQGDTEAFF